Listed below are T cell receptor beta chains from one sample, sequenced in a study of blood T cell repertoires in COVID-19. The repertoire was sequenced with immunoSEQ multiplex PCR; TCRdb's copy has only in-frame clones and lacks some. The profile covers about 200,000 clones, with roughly nine tenths appearing a single time and approximately 6.7% taken by the ten largest. The sequenced sample consisted of peripheral blood. These receptors were collected from a man in his forties with acute or convalescent COVID-19. Both conserved end residues are part of each CDR3. The D gene is left open where the match is weak. Clone size appears in some rows only: once, few, many, or a class for an expanded clone.

clone_size: NA; j_call: TRBJ2-1; d_call: NA; v_call: TRBV5-1; cdr3_aa: CASRRTVSSYNEQFF; cdr3_nt: TGCGCCAGCAGACGTACGGTTAGCTCCTACAATGAGCAGTTCTTC
clone_size: NA; j_call: TRBJ1-5; d_call: NA; v_call: TRBV4-1; cdr3_aa: CASSQEVGDAYQPQHF; cdr3_nt: TGCGCCAGCAGCCAAGAAGTTGGAGACGCTTATCAGCCCCAGCATTTT
clone_size: NA; j_call: TRBJ1-6; d_call: NA; v_call: TRBV2; cdr3_aa: CASQLISGNSPLHF; cdr3_nt: TGTGCCTCTCAGCTTATAAGCGGAAATTCACCCCTCCACTTT
clone_size: NA; j_call: TRBJ2-7; d_call: TRBD1; v_call: TRBV7-2; cdr3_aa: CASSFDRVIHEQYF; cdr3_nt: TGTGCCAGCAGCTTCGACAGGGTGATCCACGAGCAGTACTTC
clone_size: NA; j_call: TRBJ1-1; d_call: NA; v_call: TRBV3-1/TRBV3-2; cdr3_aa: CASSRRTEAFF; cdr3_nt: TGTGCCAGCAGCCGGCGGACTGAAGCTTTCTTT
clone_size: NA; j_call: TRBJ2-7; d_call: TRBD2; v_call: TRBV6-4; cdr3_aa: CASSDRLAGGPNEQYF; cdr3_nt: TGTGCCAGCAGTGACAGACTAGCGGGGGGGCCTAACGAGCAGTACTTC
clone_size: NA; j_call: TRBJ1-1; d_call: NA; v_call: TRBV18; cdr3_aa: CASSPTIRDTEAFF; cdr3_nt: TGTGCCAGCTCACCCACCATCCGGGACACTGAAGCTTTCTTT
clone_size: NA; j_call: TRBJ1-2; d_call: TRBD1; v_call: TRBV19; cdr3_aa: CASSPQTGVGYTF; cdr3_nt: TGTGCCAGTAGTCCCCAAACAGGGGTTGGCTACACCTTC
clone_size: few; j_call: TRBJ1-6; d_call: TRBD1; v_call: TRBV9; cdr3_aa: CASSVQGTDNSPLHF; cdr3_nt: TGTGCCAGCAGCGTACAGGGGACAGATAATTCACCCCTCCACTTT
clone_size: NA; j_call: TRBJ2-1; d_call: TRBD2; v_call: TRBV2; cdr3_aa: CASSLSGGYNEQFF; cdr3_nt: TGTGCCAGCAGTCTTAGCGGGGGATACAATGAGCAGTTCTTC
clone_size: NA; j_call: TRBJ1-5; d_call: NA; v_call: TRBV7-2; cdr3_aa: CASNSPDYSNQPQHF; cdr3_nt: TGTGCCAGTAACAGCCCAGACTATAGCAATCAGCCCCAGCATTTT
clone_size: NA; j_call: TRBJ2-4; d_call: TRBD1; v_call: TRBV30; cdr3_aa: CAWSANTGGGFLAKNIQYF; cdr3_nt: TGTGCCTGGAGTGCAAATACAGGGGGCGGCTTTCTAGCCAAAAACATTCAGTACTTC
clone_size: once; j_call: TRBJ1-2; d_call: NA; v_call: TRBV11-2; cdr3_aa: CASRRGGYGYTF; cdr3_nt: TGTGCCAGCAGAAGGGGCGGCTATGGCTACACCTTC
clone_size: NA; j_call: TRBJ2-5; d_call: TRBD2; v_call: TRBV7-6; cdr3_aa: CASSLGSSGGAVETQYF; cdr3_nt: TGTGCCAGCAGCTTGGGCTCAAGCGGGGGGGCCGTGGAGACCCAGTACTTC
clone_size: NA; j_call: TRBJ2-1; d_call: TRBD2; v_call: TRBV29-1; cdr3_aa: CSVTLADSYNEQFF; cdr3_nt: TGCAGCGTTACACTAGCGGATTCCTACAATGAGCAGTTCTTC
clone_size: NA; j_call: TRBJ2-2; d_call: NA; v_call: TRBV7-2; cdr3_aa: CASSLGGRNTGELFF; cdr3_nt: TGTGCCAGCAGCTTAGGGGGCAGGAACACCGGGGAGCTGTTTTTT
clone_size: NA; j_call: TRBJ1-3; d_call: TRBD1; v_call: TRBV19; cdr3_aa: CASSSTGVSGNTIYF; cdr3_nt: TGTGCCAGTAGTTCTACAGGGGTCTCTGGAAACACCATATATTTT
clone_size: NA; j_call: TRBJ1-6; d_call: NA; v_call: TRBV2; cdr3_aa: CASSRWESPLHF; cdr3_nt: TGTGCCAGCAGCAGGTGGGAGTCACCCCTCCACTTT
clone_size: once; j_call: TRBJ2-7; d_call: NA; v_call: TRBV5-1; cdr3_aa: CASSPSGTLTSYEQYF; cdr3_nt: TGCGCCAGCAGCCCGTCCGGGACATTGACTTCCTACGAGCAGTACTTC
clone_size: NA; j_call: TRBJ1-5; d_call: TRBD1; v_call: TRBV7-2; cdr3_aa: CASSPTGASNQPQHF; cdr3_nt: TGTGCCAGCAGCCCGACAGGGGCAAGCAATCAGCCCCAGCATTTT
clone_size: once; j_call: TRBJ2-3; d_call: NA; v_call: TRBV4-3; cdr3_aa: CASSPVGGAQYF; cdr3_nt: TGCGCCAGCAGCCCGGTCGGGGGTGCGCAGTATTTT
clone_size: NA; j_call: TRBJ2-7; d_call: TRBD1; v_call: TRBV7-6; cdr3_aa: CASSRGDRAYEQYF; cdr3_nt: TGTGCCAGCAGCCGTGGGGACAGGGCCTACGAGCAGTACTTC
clone_size: once; j_call: TRBJ2-1; d_call: TRBD2; v_call: TRBV7-2; cdr3_aa: CASSLDSGGVGEQFF; cdr3_nt: TGTGCCAGCAGCTTAGATTCGGGGGGTGTCGGTGAGCAGTTCTTC
clone_size: NA; j_call: TRBJ1-4; d_call: TRBD1; v_call: TRBV19; cdr3_aa: CASSIGGGGKTNEKLFF; cdr3_nt: TGTGCCAGTAGTATTGGAGGGGGCGGGAAAACTAATGAAAAACTGTTTTTT
clone_size: NA; j_call: TRBJ1-5; d_call: NA; v_call: TRBV19; cdr3_aa: CASKDSYNQPQHF; cdr3_nt: TGTGCCAGTAAGGACAGCTATAATCAGCCCCAGCATTTT
clone_size: NA; j_call: TRBJ2-3; d_call: TRBD2; v_call: TRBV4-2; cdr3_aa: CASSQDLLGLAGGFTDTQYF; cdr3_nt: TGTGCCAGCAGCCAAGATCTTCTAGGGCTAGCGGGGGGTTTCACAGATACGCAGTATTTT
clone_size: NA; j_call: TRBJ1-6; d_call: TRBD1; v_call: TRBV28; cdr3_aa: CATQTGHNSPLHF; cdr3_nt: TGTGCCACCCAGACAGGGCATAATTCACCCCTCCACTTT
clone_size: NA; j_call: TRBJ1-1; d_call: NA; v_call: TRBV7-3; cdr3_aa: CASSLIATHHPSEAFF; cdr3_nt: TGTGCCAGCAGCTTAATAGCGACACACCATCCAAGTGAAGCTTTCTTT
clone_size: NA; j_call: TRBJ2-1; d_call: TRBD2; v_call: TRBV4-2; cdr3_aa: CASSHDPGLATGEQFF; cdr3_nt: TGTGCCAGCAGCCATGACCCGGGACTAGCGACCGGTGAGCAGTTCTTC
clone_size: NA; j_call: TRBJ1-2; d_call: NA; v_call: TRBV24-1; cdr3_aa: CATSETGRGYTF; cdr3_nt: TGTGCCACCAGTGAAACAGGGAGAGGCTACACCTTC
clone_size: NA; j_call: TRBJ2-5; d_call: NA; v_call: TRBV11-2; cdr3_aa: CASSLQGIRQETQYF; cdr3_nt: TGTGCCAGCAGCTTGCAGGGTATTCGGCAAGAGACCCAGTACTTC
clone_size: few; j_call: TRBJ2-2; d_call: NA; v_call: TRBV5-1; cdr3_aa: CASSLGARELFF; cdr3_nt: TGCGCCAGCAGCTTGGGAGCCCGGGAGCTGTTTTTT
clone_size: NA; j_call: TRBJ1-1; d_call: NA; v_call: TRBV6-5; cdr3_aa: CASSYSRQGNTEAFF; cdr3_nt: TGTGCCAGCAGTTACTCCAGGCAGGGGAACACTGAAGCTTTCTTT